This is a list of T cell receptor beta chains from one sample in a study of lymphopenia after photon versus proton radiotherapy. Assay: immunoSEQ multiplex PCR; the TCRdb copy retains only in-frame clones and omits some. The table lists about 7,500 clones, more than 85% of them singletons. This sample comprised peripheral blood, obtained from a patient treated with photon-based radiotherapy. These receptors were collected from a woman aged 70-85 years with pancreatic cancer. CDR3s include the opening cysteine and the closing phenylalanine or tryptophan. Each record gives: D gene, clone size, V gene, J gene, CDR3 DNA, CDR3 protein. D genes are given only for firm matches. Size is omitted from some rows. Given values are once, few, many or a class for expanded clones.

D gene: NA; clone size: NA; V gene: TRBV21-1; J gene: TRBJ2-1; CDR3 DNA: TGTGCCAGCAGCAAAGCGCTATGTGTCAGGAGTTTCTACAATGAGCAGTTCTTC; CDR3 protein: CASSKALCVRSFYNEQFF
D gene: NA; clone size: NA; V gene: TRBV7-2; J gene: TRBJ2-7; CDR3 DNA: TGTGCCAGCAGCCCACTGCGACACGAGCAGTACTTC; CDR3 protein: CASSPLRHEQYF
D gene: TRBD1; clone size: NA; V gene: TRBV7-9; J gene: TRBJ1-2; CDR3 DNA: TGTGCCATAGGGACAGCTAACTATGGCTACACCTTC; CDR3 protein: CAIGTANYGYTF
D gene: TRBD1; clone size: NA; V gene: TRBV27; J gene: TRBJ2-7; CDR3 DNA: TGTGCCAGCAGTGTAGCACCCCTCGGACAGGGGTTCTCCTACGAGCAGTACTTC; CDR3 protein: CASSVAPLGQGFSYEQYF
D gene: TRBD2; clone size: NA; V gene: TRBV4-2; J gene: TRBJ2-5; CDR3 DNA: TGTGCCAGCAGCCAAGCTCGGGAGGGAAACCAAGAGACCCAGTACTTC; CDR3 protein: CASSQAREGNQETQYF
D gene: NA; clone size: few; V gene: TRBV27; J gene: TRBJ2-5; CDR3 DNA: TGTGCCAGCAGTTTGCTCGGAGGATACCAAGAGACCCAGTACTTC; CDR3 protein: CASSLLGGYQETQYF
D gene: NA; clone size: NA; V gene: TRBV18; J gene: TRBJ2-5; CDR3 DNA: TGTGCCAGCTCACCACCCTCTGACGGAGAGACCCAGTACTTC; CDR3 protein: CASSPPSDGETQYF
D gene: NA; clone size: NA; V gene: TRBV6-5; J gene: TRBJ2-7; CDR3 DNA: TGTGCCAGCAACTCACGCGACTACGAGCAGTACTTC; CDR3 protein: CASNSRDYEQYF
D gene: NA; clone size: few; V gene: TRBV2; J gene: TRBJ2-7; CDR3 DNA: TGTGCCAGCAGTGAAATGTGGCGGATCTACGAGCAGTACTTC; CDR3 protein: CASSEMWRIYEQYF
D gene: NA; clone size: NA; V gene: TRBV9; J gene: TRBJ1-1; CDR3 DNA: TGTGCCAGCAGCGTCCTAGAGAACACTGAAGCTTTCTTT; CDR3 protein: CASSVLENTEAFF
D gene: TRBD1; clone size: few; V gene: TRBV7-2; J gene: TRBJ1-4; CDR3 DNA: TGTGCCAGCAGCCAGGGACAGGGTGGGGAAAAACTGTTTTTT; CDR3 protein: CASSQGQGGEKLFF
D gene: NA; clone size: once; V gene: TRBV5-1; J gene: TRBJ2-7; CDR3 DNA: TGCGCCAGCAGCGGGGACTCGCTCTCCTACGAGCAGTACTTC; CDR3 protein: CASSGDSLSYEQYF
D gene: TRBD2; clone size: NA; V gene: TRBV4-1; J gene: TRBJ2-3; CDR3 DNA: TGCGCCAGCAGCCTCGGCGGGAGAACAGATACGCAGTATTTT; CDR3 protein: CASSLGGRTDTQYF
D gene: NA; clone size: NA; V gene: TRBV7-2; J gene: TRBJ1-2; CDR3 DNA: TGTGCCAGCAGCTCTCATAGGGGGGACTATGGCTACACCTTC; CDR3 protein: CASSSHRGDYGYTF
D gene: TRBD1; clone size: NA; V gene: TRBV6-6; J gene: TRBJ2-1; CDR3 DNA: TGTGCCAGCAGTCCCGGGACAGGGGTCGATGAGCAGTTCTTC; CDR3 protein: CASSPGTGVDEQFF
D gene: TRBD2; clone size: NA; V gene: TRBV5-1; J gene: TRBJ2-7; CDR3 DNA: TGCGCCAGCAGCTTTCGCCTACTAGCGGGAGACGGTGAGCAGTACTTC; CDR3 protein: CASSFRLLAGDGEQYF
D gene: NA; clone size: NA; V gene: TRBV28; J gene: TRBJ1-5; CDR3 DNA: TGTGCCAGCAGTACGGGACCGCGCAATCAGCCCCAGCATTTT; CDR3 protein: CASSTGPRNQPQHF
D gene: NA; clone size: NA; V gene: TRBV5-4; J gene: TRBJ2-1; CDR3 DNA: TGTGCCAGCAGCTTGAAGATGGTAATGGGCAATGAGCAGTTCTTC; CDR3 protein: CASSLKMVMGNEQFF
D gene: TRBD2; clone size: few; V gene: TRBV19; J gene: TRBJ2-2; CDR3 DNA: TGTGCCAGTAGTACCCGACTAGCGGGAGCGGGCTTTGATACCGGGGAGCTGTTTTTT; CDR3 protein: CASSTRLAGAGFDTGELFF
D gene: NA; clone size: NA; V gene: TRBV2; J gene: TRBJ2-3; CDR3 DNA: TGTGCCAGCAAGGTGGATAGCGGCGATACGCAGTATTTT; CDR3 protein: CASKVDSGDTQYF
D gene: NA; clone size: NA; V gene: TRBV7-2; J gene: TRBJ2-3; CDR3 DNA: TGTGCCAGCAGCTTACCCCCTCTTGGGACTAGCACAGATACGCAGTATTTT; CDR3 protein: CASSLPPLGTSTDTQYF
D gene: NA; clone size: NA; V gene: TRBV2; J gene: TRBJ2-2; CDR3 DNA: TGTGCCAGCAGTGTACTTTTCACCGGGGAGCTGTTTTTT; CDR3 protein: CASSVLFTGELFF
D gene: TRBD2; clone size: NA; V gene: TRBV29-1; J gene: TRBJ2-1; CDR3 DNA: TGCAGCGTTGAAGACACTGGCGGGAGTAGGAATGAGCAGTTCTTC; CDR3 protein: CSVEDTGGSRNEQFF
D gene: NA; clone size: NA; V gene: TRBV6-5; J gene: TRBJ2-2; CDR3 DNA: TGTGCCAGCAGACGGTCTTCTGGGACCGGGGAGCTGTTTTTT; CDR3 protein: CASRRSSGTGELFF
D gene: TRBD2; clone size: NA; V gene: TRBV19; J gene: TRBJ2-1; CDR3 DNA: TGTGCCAGCAAGACCCAACGGACTAGCGGTAGGGATGAGCAGTTCTTC; CDR3 protein: CASKTQRTSGRDEQFF
D gene: TRBD2; clone size: NA; V gene: TRBV11-2; J gene: TRBJ2-7; CDR3 DNA: TGTGCCAGCAGCAACCCAGGACTAGGGAGCTACGAGCAGTACTTC; CDR3 protein: CASSNPGLGSYEQYF
D gene: NA; clone size: NA; V gene: TRBV7-2; J gene: TRBJ2-1; CDR3 DNA: TGTGCCAGCAGCGAGGGACTTTTAGTCCTCCCTGAGCAGTTCTTC; CDR3 protein: CASSEGLLVLPEQFF
D gene: NA; clone size: NA; V gene: TRBV5-1; J gene: TRBJ2-1; CDR3 DNA: TGCGCCAGCAGCCCGGGGACTCTTTCCTACAATGAGCAGTTCTTC; CDR3 protein: CASSPGTLSYNEQFF
D gene: NA; clone size: NA; V gene: TRBV15; J gene: TRBJ1-1; CDR3 DNA: TGTGCCACCAGCCGGGAACAGGTGAACACTGAAGCTTTCTTT; CDR3 protein: CATSREQVNTEAFF
D gene: NA; clone size: NA; V gene: TRBV15; J gene: TRBJ1-1; CDR3 DNA: TGTGCCACCAGCCGGGGGGGCCCGAACACTGAAGCTTTCTTT; CDR3 protein: CATSRGGPNTEAFF
D gene: NA; clone size: NA; V gene: TRBV5-8; J gene: TRBJ1-1; CDR3 DNA: TGTGCCAGCAGCTTGCTGGGGGGCAGGGGCACTGAAGCTTTCTTT; CDR3 protein: CASSLLGGRGTEAFF
D gene: NA; clone size: NA; V gene: TRBV10-3; J gene: TRBJ1-6; CDR3 DNA: TGTGCCATCAGTGAGAGGGAATACGATTCACCCCTCCACTTT; CDR3 protein: CAISEREYDSPLHF
D gene: TRBD1; clone size: NA; V gene: TRBV19; J gene: TRBJ1-2; CDR3 DNA: TGTGCCAGTAGCGACCAGACAGGGTTTGGCTACACCTTC; CDR3 protein: CASSDQTGFGYTF
D gene: NA; clone size: NA; V gene: TRBV28; J gene: TRBJ2-3; CDR3 DNA: TGTGCCAGCAGTAAAGGCCCGGTGGCGCAGTATTTT; CDR3 protein: CASSKGPVAQYF
D gene: NA; clone size: NA; V gene: TRBV2; J gene: TRBJ1-6; CDR3 DNA: TGTGCCAGCATTGAATATCTCAGGTCACCCCTCCACTTT; CDR3 protein: CASIEYLRSPLHF
D gene: NA; clone size: NA; V gene: TRBV5-4; J gene: TRBJ1-6; CDR3 DNA: TGTGCCAGCAGCTTGAAGGCGCACCGGGGCAGGAATTCACCCCTCCACTTT; CDR3 protein: CASSLKAHRGRNSPLHF
D gene: TRBD1; clone size: NA; V gene: TRBV19; J gene: TRBJ2-7; CDR3 DNA: TGTGCCAGTAGTATAGTCGGGACAGCCTACGAGCAGTACTTC; CDR3 protein: CASSIVGTAYEQYF
D gene: TRBD1; clone size: NA; V gene: TRBV11-3; J gene: TRBJ2-7; CDR3 DNA: TGTGCCAGCAGCACCGGGACAGGGAACGAGCAGTACTTC; CDR3 protein: CASSTGTGNEQYF
D gene: NA; clone size: NA; V gene: TRBV28; J gene: TRBJ2-1; CDR3 DNA: TGTGCCAGCAGTCTCCTAGTTGGTGAGCAGTTCTTC; CDR3 protein: CASSLLVGEQFF
D gene: NA; clone size: NA; V gene: TRBV6-1; J gene: TRBJ2-6; CDR3 DNA: TGTGCCACCATCGCCCCTGGGGCCAACGTCCTGACTTTC; CDR3 protein: CATIAPGANVLTF
D gene: NA; clone size: NA; V gene: TRBV7-3; J gene: TRBJ2-1; CDR3 DNA: TGTGCCAGCAGCCCGACCCGGGACTCCAGGCTGGATGAGCAGTTCTTC; CDR3 protein: CASSPTRDSRLDEQFF
D gene: TRBD2; clone size: NA; V gene: TRBV7-2; J gene: TRBJ2-5; CDR3 DNA: TGTGCCAGCAGCTTAGTGGTGTCGGGGGGAGCAGGCGAGACCCAGTACTTC; CDR3 protein: CASSLVVSGGAGETQYF
D gene: TRBD2; clone size: once; V gene: TRBV9; J gene: TRBJ2-5; CDR3 DNA: TGTGCCAGCAGCTTCGGGACTAGCGGGTTGGAGACCCAGTACTTC; CDR3 protein: CASSFGTSGLETQYF
D gene: NA; clone size: NA; V gene: TRBV27; J gene: TRBJ2-1; CDR3 DNA: TGTGCCAGCAGTCTCACGGGGCGGGCTGAGCAGTTCTTC; CDR3 protein: CASSLTGRAEQFF
D gene: TRBD1; clone size: NA; V gene: TRBV14; J gene: TRBJ1-2; CDR3 DNA: TGTGCCAGCAGCCCCCTGGGGGGACAGGTTAACTATGGCTACACCTTC; CDR3 protein: CASSPLGGQVNYGYTF
D gene: TRBD2; clone size: NA; V gene: TRBV10-3; J gene: TRBJ2-1; CDR3 DNA: TGTGCCACAACTCCGGGACTAGGCAGCTCCTACAATGAGCAGTTCTTC; CDR3 protein: CATTPGLGSSYNEQFF
D gene: NA; clone size: NA; V gene: TRBV6-5; J gene: TRBJ1-1; CDR3 DNA: TGTGCCAGCAGTTACTCGTCGTCGGGGACTGAAGCTTTCTTT; CDR3 protein: CASSYSSSGTEAFF
D gene: NA; clone size: once; V gene: TRBV4-3; J gene: TRBJ2-2; CDR3 DNA: TGCGCCAGCAGCCAAGGCCCAGGGGCCACTGGGGAGCTGTTTTTT; CDR3 protein: CASSQGPGATGELFF
D gene: TRBD2; clone size: NA; V gene: TRBV11-2; J gene: TRBJ2-1; CDR3 DNA: TGTGCCAGCAGCTCCTGGGAGGGAGGGCACAATGAGCAGTTCTTC; CDR3 protein: CASSSWEGGHNEQFF
D gene: TRBD2; clone size: NA; V gene: TRBV28; J gene: TRBJ2-3; CDR3 DNA: TGTGCCAGCAGTTTTAGCGGGAGTAGGGCAGATACGCAGTATTTT; CDR3 protein: CASSFSGSRADTQYF
D gene: NA; clone size: NA; V gene: TRBV4-2; J gene: TRBJ2-3; CDR3 DNA: TGTGCCAGCAGCCAAGATAACCTACCTCGCACAGATACGCAGTATTTT; CDR3 protein: CASSQDNLPRTDTQYF
D gene: TRBD2; clone size: NA; V gene: TRBV10-3; J gene: TRBJ2-5; CDR3 DNA: TGTGCCATCAGGGAAGGACTAGCAGGGGAGACCCAGTACTTC; CDR3 protein: CAIREGLAGETQYF
D gene: TRBD2; clone size: NA; V gene: TRBV7-3; J gene: TRBJ2-3; CDR3 DNA: TGTGCCAGCAGCTTAACGTTACTAGCGGGAGGACCAGGCACAGATACGCAGTATTTT; CDR3 protein: CASSLTLLAGGPGTDTQYF
D gene: NA; clone size: NA; V gene: TRBV11-3; J gene: TRBJ2-1; CDR3 DNA: TGTGCCAGCAGCTTAGAAACCTCTGCCTACAATGAGCAGTTCTTC; CDR3 protein: CASSLETSAYNEQFF
D gene: TRBD1; clone size: NA; V gene: TRBV29-1; J gene: TRBJ1-3; CDR3 DNA: TGCAGCGTTTCATTGCTTCGGGGACAGGGCCCTGGAAACACCATATATTTT; CDR3 protein: CSVSLLRGQGPGNTIYF
D gene: NA; clone size: NA; V gene: TRBV28; J gene: TRBJ1-1; CDR3 DNA: TGTGCCAGCAGTACGATGGACCCGGGCGGCCATTTT; CDR3 protein: CASSTMDPGGHF
D gene: NA; clone size: NA; V gene: TRBV27; J gene: TRBJ2-1; CDR3 DNA: TGTGCCAGCAGTTTAAGAGGTGGGCCGGAGGGCTATGAGCAGTTCTTC; CDR3 protein: CASSLRGGPEGYEQFF
D gene: NA; clone size: NA; V gene: TRBV7-2; J gene: TRBJ2-2; CDR3 DNA: TGTGCCAGCAGGACCGGGACTGGACGGACCGGGGAGCTGTTTTTT; CDR3 protein: CASRTGTGRTGELFF
D gene: NA; clone size: NA; V gene: TRBV7-9; J gene: TRBJ1-1; CDR3 DNA: TGTGCCAGCAGCTTCCTAGGGACTGAAGCTTTCTTT; CDR3 protein: CASSFLGTEAFF